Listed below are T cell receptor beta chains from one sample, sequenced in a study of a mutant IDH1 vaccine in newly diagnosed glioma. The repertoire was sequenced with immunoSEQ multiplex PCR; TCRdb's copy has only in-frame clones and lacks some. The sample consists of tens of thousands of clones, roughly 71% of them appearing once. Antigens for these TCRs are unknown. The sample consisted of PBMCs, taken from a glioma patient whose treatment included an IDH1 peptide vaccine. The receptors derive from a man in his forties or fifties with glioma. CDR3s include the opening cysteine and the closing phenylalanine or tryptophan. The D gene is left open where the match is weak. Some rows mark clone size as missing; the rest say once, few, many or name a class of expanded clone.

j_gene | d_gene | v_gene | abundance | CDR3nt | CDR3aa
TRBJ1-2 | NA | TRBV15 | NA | TGTGCCACCAGCAAGTTCAGGAACGGCAGGGTCGGCTACACCTTC | CATSKFRNGRVGYTF
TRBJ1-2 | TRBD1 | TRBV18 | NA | TGTGCCAGCTCCGACGGACAGGTTGGCGGCTACACCTTC | CASSDGQVGGYTF
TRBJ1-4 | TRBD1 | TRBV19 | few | TGTGCCAGTAGTGCCTCTCCCGGGACAGGGGGTGAAAAACTGTTTTTT | CASSASPGTGGEKLFF
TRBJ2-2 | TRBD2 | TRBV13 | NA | TGTGCCAGCAGGGAGAGAGCGGGAGATGCCACCGGGGAGCTGTTTTTT | CASRERAGDATGELFF
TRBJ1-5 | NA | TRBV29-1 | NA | TGCAGCGTTGTGGAGGGAGGGATCAATCAGCCCCAGCATTTT | CSVVEGGINQPQHF
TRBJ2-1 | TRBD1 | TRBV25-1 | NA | TGTGCCAGCGGTGGGACAGTATACGAGCAGTTCTTC | CASGGTVYEQFF
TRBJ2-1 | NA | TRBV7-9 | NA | TGTGCCAGCAGCTTAGACAGAAATGAGCAGTTCTTC | CASSLDRNEQFF
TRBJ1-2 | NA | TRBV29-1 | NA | TGCAGCGTTGAATCTGCTGCGGCCAACTATGGCTACACCTTC | CSVESAAANYGYTF
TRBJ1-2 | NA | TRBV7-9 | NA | TGTGCCAGCAGCTGGGGGGTTAACTATGGCTACACCTTC | CASSWGVNYGYTF
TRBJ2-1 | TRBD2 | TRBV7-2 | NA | TGTGCCAGCAGCTCATTAGCGGGGAGCTCCTACAATGAGCAGTTCTTC | CASSSLAGSSYNEQFF